This T cell receptor beta chain was identified during a study of blood T cell repertoires in COVID-19. Study background: The samples span acute and convalescent COVID-19 from the United States, Italy and Spain. In each case, the material was cDNA or gDNA derived from T cells, B-cell-depleted T cells, or PBMCs.

Trimming removed 8 bases at V and 0 bases at J, with 13 bases between. The V gene's germline CDR1 is MNHEY and CDR2 SVGAGI. The CDR3 length is 14 residues. Only in-frame clones appear in the TCRdb table, and some are missing; sequencing was by immunoSEQ multiplex PCR. The table has a few hundred thousand clones, 89% seen once. This chain links TRBV6-5 with TRBJ1-2, with a weak D call TRBD1 (5 bases). The sequenced material came from peripheral blood. This clonotype originated in a woman aged 40 to 50 who had recovered from COVID-19. For the CDR3, the DNA is TGTGCCAGCCGAGACAGAACCACTAACTATGGCTACACCTTC. This sequence encodes CASRDRTTNYGYTF.